The rows below give T cell receptor beta chains drawn from one sample of a study of T cell responses to AZD1222 COVID-19 vaccine. Method: immunoSEQ multiplex PCR; TCRdb's copy keeps in-frame clones and lacks some. The sample holds fewer than 150,000 clones, roughly nine tenths seen once. Sequenced here: peripheral blood, sampled on day 0 of AZD1222 vaccination. These receptors were collected from an adult in good health. CDR3s include the opening cysteine and the closing phenylalanine or tryptophan. Fields, in order: J gene, clone size, D gene, V gene, CDR3 protein, CDR3 DNA. D genes are given only for firm matches. The size of a clone is reported for some rows only, either as once, few or many, or as a class for expanded clones.

J: TRBJ1-1
size: -
D: -
V: TRBV4-3
CDR3: CASSRIMNTEAFF
DNA: TGCGCCAGCAGCCGAATTATGAACACTGAAGCTTTCTTT

J: TRBJ2-6
size: once
D: -
V: TRBV27
CDR3: CASRLTGSGANVLTF
DNA: TGTGCCAGCAGGCTTACAGGGTCTGGGGCCAACGTCCTGACTTTC

J: TRBJ2-7
size: -
D: TRBD1
V: TRBV11-2
CDR3: CASSLWTGITYEQYF
DNA: TGTGCCAGCAGCTTATGGACAGGGATAACCTACGAGCAGTACTTC

J: TRBJ2-1
size: -
D: -
V: TRBV15
CDR3: CATSRDPGSYNEQFF
DNA: TGTGCCACCAGCAGAGATCCCGGGTCCTACAATGAGCAGTTCTTC

J: TRBJ1-1
size: -
D: -
V: TRBV3-1/TRBV3-2
CDR3: CASSPGITNTEAFF
DNA: TGTGCCAGCAGCCCGGGAATCACGAACACTGAAGCTTTCTTT

J: TRBJ2-3
size: -
D: -
V: TRBV7-9
CDR3: CASTSDTDTQYF
DNA: TGTGCCAGCACCTCGGACACAGATACGCAGTATTTT

J: TRBJ1-1
size: -
D: -
V: TRBV19
CDR3: CASRQGGNLMNTEAFF
DNA: TGTGCCAGTAGACAGGGAGGTAACCTCATGAACACTGAAGCTTTCTTT

J: TRBJ2-1
size: -
D: TRBD2
V: TRBV27
CDR3: CASSYSLTSADLGEQFF
DNA: TGTGCCAGCAGTTACTCCTTGACTAGCGCCGATTTGGGGGAGCAGTTCTTC

J: TRBJ2-7
size: -
D: TRBD1
V: TRBV6-5
CDR3: CASGPRGGLYEQYF
DNA: TGTGCCAGCGGCCCGAGAGGGGGCCTCTACGAGCAGTACTTC

J: TRBJ1-1
size: -
D: TRBD1
V: TRBV28
CDR3: CASSVPGQSWNTEAFF
DNA: TGTGCCAGCAGTGTCCCGGGACAGTCATGGAACACTGAAGCTTTCTTT